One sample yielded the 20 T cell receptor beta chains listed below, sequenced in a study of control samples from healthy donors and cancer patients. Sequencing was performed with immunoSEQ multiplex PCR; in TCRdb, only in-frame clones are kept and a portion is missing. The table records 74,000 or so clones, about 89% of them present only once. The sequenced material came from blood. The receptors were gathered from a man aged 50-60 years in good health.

Here the CDR3 reads CASSPWGTGGETEAFF. The CDR3 DNA sequence: TGCGCCAGCAGCCCCTGGGGGACAGGGGGGGAAACTGAAGCTTTCTTT. The rearrangement uses TRBV5-1 and TRBJ1-1, with 11 bases that match TRBD1. The trim removed 4 bases at V and 5 bases at J, leaving 10 bases unmatched. The germline V gene encodes CDR1 SGHRS and CDR2 YFSETQ. The CDR3 loop spans 16 amino acids. The entire variable domain, with the rest obtained from reference TRBV5-1 and TRBJ1-1, is as follows: KAGVTQTPRYLIKTRGQQVTLSCSPISGHRSVSWYQQTPGQGLQFLFEYFSETQRNKGNFPGRFSGRQFSNSRSEMNVSTLELGDSALYLCASSPWGTGGETEAFFGQGTRLTVV.

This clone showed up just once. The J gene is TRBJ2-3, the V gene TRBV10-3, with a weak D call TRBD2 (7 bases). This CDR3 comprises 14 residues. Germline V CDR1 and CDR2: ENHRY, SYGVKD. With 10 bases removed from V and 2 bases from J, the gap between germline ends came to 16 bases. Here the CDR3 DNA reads TGTGCCACCGAAGGGGGGGGCCTCACAGATACGCAGTATTTT. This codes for CATEGGGLTDTQYF.

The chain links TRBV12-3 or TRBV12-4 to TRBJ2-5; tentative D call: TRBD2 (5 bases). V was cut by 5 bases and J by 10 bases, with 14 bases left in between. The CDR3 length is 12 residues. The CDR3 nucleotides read TGTGCCAGCAGTCTCGGACGGGAATACCAGTACTTC. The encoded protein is CASSLGREYQYF.

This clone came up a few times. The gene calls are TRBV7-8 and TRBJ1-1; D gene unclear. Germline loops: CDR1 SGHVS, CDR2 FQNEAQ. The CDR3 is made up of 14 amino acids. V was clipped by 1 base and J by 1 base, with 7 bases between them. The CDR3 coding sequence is TGTGCCAGCAGCTTAGTAGGACCGAACACTGAAGCTTTCTTT. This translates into CASSLVGPNTEAFF.

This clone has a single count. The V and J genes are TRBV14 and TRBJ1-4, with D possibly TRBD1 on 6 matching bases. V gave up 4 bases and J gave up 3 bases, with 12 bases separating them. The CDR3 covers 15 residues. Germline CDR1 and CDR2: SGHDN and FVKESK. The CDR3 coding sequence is TGTGCCAGCAGCCGAAACAGGGCACCTAATGAAAAACTGTTTTTT. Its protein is CASSRNRAPNEKLFF.

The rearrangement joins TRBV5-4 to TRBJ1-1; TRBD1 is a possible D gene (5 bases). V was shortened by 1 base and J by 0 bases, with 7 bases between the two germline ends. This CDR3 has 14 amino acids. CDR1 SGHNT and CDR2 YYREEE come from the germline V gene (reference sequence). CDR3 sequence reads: CASSLQGMNTEAFF. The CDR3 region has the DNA TGTGCCAGCAGCTTGCAGGGCATGAACACTGAAGCTTTCTTT.

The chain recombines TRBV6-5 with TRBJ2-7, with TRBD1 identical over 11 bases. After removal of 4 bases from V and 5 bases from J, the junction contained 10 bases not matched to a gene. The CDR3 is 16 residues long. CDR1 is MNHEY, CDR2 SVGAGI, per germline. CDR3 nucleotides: TGTGCCAGCAGTTTCTCGGACAGGGGGCGCGTCAACGAGCAGTACTTC. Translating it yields CASSFSDRGRVNEQYF.

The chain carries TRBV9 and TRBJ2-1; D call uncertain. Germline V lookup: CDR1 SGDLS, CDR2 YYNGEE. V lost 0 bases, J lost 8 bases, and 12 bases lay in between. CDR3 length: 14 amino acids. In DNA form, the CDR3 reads TGTGCCAGCAGCGTAGTTAGTAGCTCCCATGAGCAGTTCTTC. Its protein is CASSVVSSSHEQFF.

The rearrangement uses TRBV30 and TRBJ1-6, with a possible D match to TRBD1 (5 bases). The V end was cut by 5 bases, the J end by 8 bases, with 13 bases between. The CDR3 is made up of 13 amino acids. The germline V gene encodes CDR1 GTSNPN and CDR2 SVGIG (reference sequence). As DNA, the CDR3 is TGTGCCTGGGCCTCGAGGGGCGATTCACCCCTCCACTTT. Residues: CAWASRGDSPLHF.

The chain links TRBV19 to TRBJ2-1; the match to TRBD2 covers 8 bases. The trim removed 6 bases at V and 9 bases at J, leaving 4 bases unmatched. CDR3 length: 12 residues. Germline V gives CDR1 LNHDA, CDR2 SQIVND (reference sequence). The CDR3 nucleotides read TGTGCCAGTAGAGCCGGGGGGGGTGAGCAGTTCTTC. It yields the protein CASRAGGGEQFF.

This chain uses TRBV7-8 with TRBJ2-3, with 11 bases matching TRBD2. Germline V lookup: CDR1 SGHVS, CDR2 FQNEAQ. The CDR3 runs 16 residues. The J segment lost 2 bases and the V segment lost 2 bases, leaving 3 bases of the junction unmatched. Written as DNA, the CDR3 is TGTGCCAGCAGCTTATTAGCGGGGGGGTCCACAGATACGCAGTATTTT. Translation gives CASSLLAGGSTDTQYF.

CDR3 sequence reads: CASRLGQLNTEAFF. The CDR3, as DNA: TGTGCCAGCAGGTTGGGACAGTTGAACACTGAAGCTTTCTTT. This chain connects TRBV13 to TRBJ1-1; 7 nucleotides match TRBD1. CDR1 PRHDT and CDR2 FYEKMQ come from the germline V gene (reference sequence). The ends lost 6 bases at V and 0 bases at J; junction bases unmatched: 4. The CDR3 is made up of 14 amino acids.

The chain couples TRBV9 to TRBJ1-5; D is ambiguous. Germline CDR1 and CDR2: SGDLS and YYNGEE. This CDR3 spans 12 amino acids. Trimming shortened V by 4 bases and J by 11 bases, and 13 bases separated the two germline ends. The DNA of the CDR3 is TGTGCCAGCAGCCCCTTCGGGGAGTCCCAGCATTTT. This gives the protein CASSPFGESQHF.

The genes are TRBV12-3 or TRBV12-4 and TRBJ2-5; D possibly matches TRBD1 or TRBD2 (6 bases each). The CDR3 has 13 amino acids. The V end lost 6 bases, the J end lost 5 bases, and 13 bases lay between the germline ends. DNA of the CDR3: TGTGCCAGCAGACCACTAGGGGGGGAGACCCAGTACTTC. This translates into CASRPLGGETQYF.

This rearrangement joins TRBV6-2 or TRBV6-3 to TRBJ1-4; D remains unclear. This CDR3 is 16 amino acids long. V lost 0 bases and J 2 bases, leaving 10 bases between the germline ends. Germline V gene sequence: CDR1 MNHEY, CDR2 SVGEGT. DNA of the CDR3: TGTGCCAGCAGTTACTCGACCGGAGGGACTAATGAAAAACTGTTTTTT. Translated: CASSYSTGGTNEKLFF.

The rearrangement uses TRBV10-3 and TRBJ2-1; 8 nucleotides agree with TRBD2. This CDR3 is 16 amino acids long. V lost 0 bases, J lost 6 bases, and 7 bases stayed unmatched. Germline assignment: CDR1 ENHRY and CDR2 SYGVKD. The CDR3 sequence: CAISESGLAGRNEQFF. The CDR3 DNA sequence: TGTGCCATCAGTGAGTCCGGGCTAGCGGGCCGCAATGAGCAGTTCTTC.

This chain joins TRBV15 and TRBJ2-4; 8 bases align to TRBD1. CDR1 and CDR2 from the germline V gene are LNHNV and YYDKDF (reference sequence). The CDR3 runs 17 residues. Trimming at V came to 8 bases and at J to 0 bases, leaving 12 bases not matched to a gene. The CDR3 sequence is CATSPGGGILAKNIQYF. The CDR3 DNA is TGTGCCACCTCCCCAGGGGGCGGGATACTAGCCAAAAACATTCAGTACTTC.

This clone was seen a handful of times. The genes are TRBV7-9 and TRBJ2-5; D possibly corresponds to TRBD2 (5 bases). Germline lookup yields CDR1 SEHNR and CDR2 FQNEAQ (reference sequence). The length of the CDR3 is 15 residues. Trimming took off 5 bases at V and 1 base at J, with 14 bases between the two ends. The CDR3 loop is CASSRRRAGQETQYF. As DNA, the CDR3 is TGTGCCAGCAGCCGCCGGCGGGCAGGCCAAGAGACCCAGTACTTC.

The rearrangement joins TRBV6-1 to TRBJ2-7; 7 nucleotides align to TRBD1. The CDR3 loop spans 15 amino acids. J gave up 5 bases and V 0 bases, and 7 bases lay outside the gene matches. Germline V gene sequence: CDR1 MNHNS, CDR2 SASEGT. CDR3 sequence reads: CASSEAGRGSHEQYF. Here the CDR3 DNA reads TGTGCCAGCAGTGAAGCCGGCAGGGGGTCCCACGAGCAGTACTTC.

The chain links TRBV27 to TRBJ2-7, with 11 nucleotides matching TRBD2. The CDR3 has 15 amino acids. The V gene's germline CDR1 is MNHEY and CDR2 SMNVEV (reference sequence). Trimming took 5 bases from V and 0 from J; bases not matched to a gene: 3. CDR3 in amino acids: CASSIGTSGSYEQYF. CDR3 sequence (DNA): TGTGCCAGCAGTATAGGGACTAGCGGCTCCTACGAGCAGTACTTC.